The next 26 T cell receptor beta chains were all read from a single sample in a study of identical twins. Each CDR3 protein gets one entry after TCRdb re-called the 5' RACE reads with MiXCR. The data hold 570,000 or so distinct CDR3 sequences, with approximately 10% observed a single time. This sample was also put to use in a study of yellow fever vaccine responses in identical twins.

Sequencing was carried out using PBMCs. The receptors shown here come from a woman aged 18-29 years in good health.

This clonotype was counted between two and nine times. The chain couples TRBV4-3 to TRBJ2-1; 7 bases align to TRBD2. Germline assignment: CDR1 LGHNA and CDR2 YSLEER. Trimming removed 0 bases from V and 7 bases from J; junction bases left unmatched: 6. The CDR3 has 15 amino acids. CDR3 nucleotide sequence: TGCGCCAGCAGCCAAGAAGGAGGGCGGGGGAATGAGCAGTTCTTC. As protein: CASSQEGGRGNEQFF.

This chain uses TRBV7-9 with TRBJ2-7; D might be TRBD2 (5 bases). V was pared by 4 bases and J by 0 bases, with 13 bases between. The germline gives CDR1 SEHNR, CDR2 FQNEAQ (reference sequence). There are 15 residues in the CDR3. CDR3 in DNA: TGTGCCAGCAGCTCCCTAGGTGACTACTCCTACGAGCAGTACTTC. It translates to CASSSLGDYSYEQYF.

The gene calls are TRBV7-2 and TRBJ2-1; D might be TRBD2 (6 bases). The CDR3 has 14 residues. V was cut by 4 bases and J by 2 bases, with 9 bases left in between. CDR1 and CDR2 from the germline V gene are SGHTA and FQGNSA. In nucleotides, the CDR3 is TGTGCCAGCAGCTCCGCGGGGCCCTACAATGAGCAGTTCTTC. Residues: CASSSAGPYNEQFF.

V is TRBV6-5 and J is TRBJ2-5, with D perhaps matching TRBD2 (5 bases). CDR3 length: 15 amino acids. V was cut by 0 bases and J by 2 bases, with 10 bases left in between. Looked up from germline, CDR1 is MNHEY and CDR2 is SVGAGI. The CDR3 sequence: CASSYSGGGQETQYF. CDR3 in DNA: TGTGCCAGCAGTTACTCGGGTGGAGGTCAAGAGACCCAGTACTTC.

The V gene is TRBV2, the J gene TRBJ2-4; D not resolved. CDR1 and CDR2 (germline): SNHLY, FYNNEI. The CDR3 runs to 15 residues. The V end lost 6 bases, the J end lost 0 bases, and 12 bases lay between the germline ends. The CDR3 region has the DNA TGTGCCAGCAGAGTCTTTAGAGGAGCCAAAAACATTCAGTACTTC. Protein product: CASRVFRGAKNIQYF. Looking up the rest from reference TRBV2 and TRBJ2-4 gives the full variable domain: EPEVTQTPSHQVTQMGQEVILRCVPISNHLYFYWYRQILGQKVEFLVSFYNNEISEKSEIFDDQFSVERPDGSNFTLKIRSTKLEDSAMYFCASRVFRGAKNIQYFGAGTRLSVL.

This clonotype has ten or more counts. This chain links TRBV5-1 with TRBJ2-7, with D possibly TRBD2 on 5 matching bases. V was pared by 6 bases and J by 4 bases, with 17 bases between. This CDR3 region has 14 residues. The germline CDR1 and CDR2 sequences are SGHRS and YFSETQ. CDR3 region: CASKPRGIDYEQYF. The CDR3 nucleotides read TGCGCCAGCAAGCCACGGGGTATCGATTACGAGCAGTACTTC.

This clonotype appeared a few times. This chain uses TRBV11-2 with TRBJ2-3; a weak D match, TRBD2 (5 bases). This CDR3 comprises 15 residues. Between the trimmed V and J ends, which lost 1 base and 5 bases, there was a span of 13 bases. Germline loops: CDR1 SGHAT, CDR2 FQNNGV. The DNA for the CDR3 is TGTGCCAGCAGCTTAGGATGGACGGGGTTAGATACGCAGTATTTT. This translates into CASSLGWTGLDTQYF. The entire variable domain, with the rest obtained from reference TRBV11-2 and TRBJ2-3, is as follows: EAGVAQSPRYKIIEKRQSVAFWCNPISGHATLYWYQQILGQGPKLLIQFQNNGVVDDSQLPKDRFSAERLKGVDSTLKIQPAKLEDSAVYLCASSLGWTGLDTQYFGPGTRLTVL.

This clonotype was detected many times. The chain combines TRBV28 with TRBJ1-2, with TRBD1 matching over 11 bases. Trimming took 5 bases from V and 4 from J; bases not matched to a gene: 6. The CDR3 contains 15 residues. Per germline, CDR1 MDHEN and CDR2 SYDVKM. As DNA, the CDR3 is TGTGCCAGCAGTCTCGGGACAGGGGGTGCCTATGGCTACACCTTC. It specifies CASSLGTGGAYGYTF.

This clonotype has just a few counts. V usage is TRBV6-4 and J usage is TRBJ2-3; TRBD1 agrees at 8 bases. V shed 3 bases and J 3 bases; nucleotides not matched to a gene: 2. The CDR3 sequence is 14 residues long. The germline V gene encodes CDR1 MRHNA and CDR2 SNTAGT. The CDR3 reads CASSETGETDTQYF. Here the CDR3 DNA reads TGTGCCAGCAGTGAGACAGGGGAGACAGATACGCAGTATTTT.

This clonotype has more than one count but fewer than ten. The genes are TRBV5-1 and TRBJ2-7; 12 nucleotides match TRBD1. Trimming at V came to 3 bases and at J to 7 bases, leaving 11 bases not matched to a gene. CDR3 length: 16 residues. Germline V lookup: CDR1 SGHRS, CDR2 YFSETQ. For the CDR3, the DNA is TGCGCCAGCAGCTCGGGACAGGGGGCCTTTTGGGGGGAGCAGTACTTC. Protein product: CASSSGQGAFWGEQYF.

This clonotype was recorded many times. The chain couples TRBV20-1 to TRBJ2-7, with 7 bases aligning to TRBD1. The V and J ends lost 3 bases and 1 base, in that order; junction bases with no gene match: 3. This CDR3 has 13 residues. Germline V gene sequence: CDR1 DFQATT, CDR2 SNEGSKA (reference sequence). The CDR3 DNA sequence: TGCAGTGCTAGCCACAGGGGTTCCTACGAGCAGTACTTC. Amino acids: CSASHRGSYEQYF.

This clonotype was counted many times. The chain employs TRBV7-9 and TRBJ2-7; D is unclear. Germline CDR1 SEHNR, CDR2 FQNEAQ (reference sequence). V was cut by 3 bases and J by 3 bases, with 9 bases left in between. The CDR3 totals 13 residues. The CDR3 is CASSLGNRYEQYF. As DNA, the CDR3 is TGTGCCAGCAGCTTGGGGAACCGCTACGAGCAGTACTTC.

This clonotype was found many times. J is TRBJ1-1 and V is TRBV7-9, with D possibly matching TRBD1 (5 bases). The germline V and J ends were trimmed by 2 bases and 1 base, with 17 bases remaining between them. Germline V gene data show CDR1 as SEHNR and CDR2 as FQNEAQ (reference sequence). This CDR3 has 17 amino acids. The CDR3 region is CASSLFDSRGRNTEAFF. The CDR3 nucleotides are TGTGCCAGCAGCTTATTTGATTCTAGGGGAAGGAACACTGAAGCTTTCTTT.

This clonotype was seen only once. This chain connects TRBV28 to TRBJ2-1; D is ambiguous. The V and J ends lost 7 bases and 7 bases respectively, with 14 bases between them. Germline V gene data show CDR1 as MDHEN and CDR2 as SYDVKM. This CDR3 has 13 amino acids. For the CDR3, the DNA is TGTGCCAGCAAAAGTCTAGGCGCGAATGAGCAGTTCTTC. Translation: CASKSLGANEQFF.

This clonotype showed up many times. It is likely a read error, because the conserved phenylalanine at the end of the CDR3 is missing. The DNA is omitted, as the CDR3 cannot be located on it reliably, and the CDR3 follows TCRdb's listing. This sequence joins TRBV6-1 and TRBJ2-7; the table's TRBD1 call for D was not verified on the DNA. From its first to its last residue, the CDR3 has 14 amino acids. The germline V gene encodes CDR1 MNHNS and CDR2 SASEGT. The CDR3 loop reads CASSDIRSTGGVYL.

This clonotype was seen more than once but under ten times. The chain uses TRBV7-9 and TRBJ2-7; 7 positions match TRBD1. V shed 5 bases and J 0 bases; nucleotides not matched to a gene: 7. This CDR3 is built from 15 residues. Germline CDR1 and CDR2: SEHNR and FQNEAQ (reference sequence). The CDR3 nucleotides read TGTGCCAGCAGCAACCGGGACAGAAGCTCCTACGAGCAGTACTTC. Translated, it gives CASSNRDRSSYEQYF.

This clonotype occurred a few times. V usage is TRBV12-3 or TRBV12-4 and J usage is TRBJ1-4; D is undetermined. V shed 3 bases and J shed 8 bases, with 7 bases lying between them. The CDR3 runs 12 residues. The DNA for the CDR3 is TGTGCCAGCAGTTTGTTGGCGGAAAAACTGTTTTTT. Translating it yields CASSLLAEKLFF.

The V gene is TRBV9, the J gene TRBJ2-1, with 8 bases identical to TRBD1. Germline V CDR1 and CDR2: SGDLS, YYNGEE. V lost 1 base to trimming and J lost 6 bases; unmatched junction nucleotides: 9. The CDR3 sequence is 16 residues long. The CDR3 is CASSVIGETGVNEQFF. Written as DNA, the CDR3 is TGTGCCAGCAGCGTAATTGGTGAGACAGGGGTCAATGAGCAGTTCTTC.

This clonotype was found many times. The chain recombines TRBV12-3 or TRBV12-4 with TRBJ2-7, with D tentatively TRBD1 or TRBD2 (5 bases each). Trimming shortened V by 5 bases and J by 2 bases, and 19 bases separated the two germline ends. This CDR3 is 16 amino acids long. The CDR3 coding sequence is TGTGCCAGCAGTCCGTGGGGACGGCGATTTACCTACGAGCAGTACTTC. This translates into CASSPWGRRFTYEQYF.

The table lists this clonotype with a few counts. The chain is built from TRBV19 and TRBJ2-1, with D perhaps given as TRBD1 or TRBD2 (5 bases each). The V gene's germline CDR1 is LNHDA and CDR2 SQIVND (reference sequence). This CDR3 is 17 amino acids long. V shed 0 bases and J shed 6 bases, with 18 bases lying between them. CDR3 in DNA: TGTGCCAGTAGTATAGAATTGGGGGATCACCCGGGCAATGAGCAGTTCTTC. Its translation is CASSIELGDHPGNEQFF.

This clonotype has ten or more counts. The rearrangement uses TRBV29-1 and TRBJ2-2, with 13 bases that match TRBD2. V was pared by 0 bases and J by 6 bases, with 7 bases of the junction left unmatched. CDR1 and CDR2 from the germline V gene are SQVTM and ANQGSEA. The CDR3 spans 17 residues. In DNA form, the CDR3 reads TGCAGCGTTGAAGACTCACTAGCGGGGGGGCGTCCCGGGGAGCTGTTTTTT. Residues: CSVEDSLAGGRPGELFF.

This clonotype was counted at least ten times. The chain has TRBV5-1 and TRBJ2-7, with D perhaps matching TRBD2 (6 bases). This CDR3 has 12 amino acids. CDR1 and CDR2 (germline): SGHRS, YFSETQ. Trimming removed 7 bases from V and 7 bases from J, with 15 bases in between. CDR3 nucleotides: TGCGCCAGCGGGAGGCCAGATGGGGAGCAGTACTTC. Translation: CASGRPDGEQYF.

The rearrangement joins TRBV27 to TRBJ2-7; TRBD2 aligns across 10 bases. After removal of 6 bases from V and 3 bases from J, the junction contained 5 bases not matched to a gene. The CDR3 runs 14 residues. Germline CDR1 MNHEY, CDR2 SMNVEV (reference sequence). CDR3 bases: TGTGCCAGCAGGAATCTAGCGGGGGTCTACGAGCAGTACTTC. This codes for CASRNLAGVYEQYF.

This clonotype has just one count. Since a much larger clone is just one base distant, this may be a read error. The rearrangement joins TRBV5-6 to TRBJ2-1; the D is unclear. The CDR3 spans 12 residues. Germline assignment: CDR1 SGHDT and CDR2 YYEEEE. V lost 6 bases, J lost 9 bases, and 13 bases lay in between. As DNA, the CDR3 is TGTGCCAGCAACCGCGAGATTGGTGAGCAGTTCTTC. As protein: CASNREIGEQFF.

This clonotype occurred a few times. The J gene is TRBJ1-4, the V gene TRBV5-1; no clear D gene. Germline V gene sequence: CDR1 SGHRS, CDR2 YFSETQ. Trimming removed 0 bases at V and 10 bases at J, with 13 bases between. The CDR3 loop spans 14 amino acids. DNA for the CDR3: TGCGCCAGCAGCTTGGACGCCGGAATCAGAAAACTGTTTTTT. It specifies CASSLDAGIRKLFF.

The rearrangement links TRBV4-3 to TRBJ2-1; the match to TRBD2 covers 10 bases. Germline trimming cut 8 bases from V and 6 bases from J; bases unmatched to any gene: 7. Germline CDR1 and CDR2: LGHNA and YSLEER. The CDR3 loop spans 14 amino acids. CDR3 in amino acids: CASSGLADFNEQFF. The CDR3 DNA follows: TGCGCCAGCTCCGGACTAGCGGATTTCAATGAGCAGTTCTTC.